What follows are 12 T cell receptor beta chains derived from one specimen sequenced in a study of OX40 agonist ivuxolimab in advanced cancers. Libraries were prepared by immunoSEQ multiplex PCR; TCRdb keeps only in-frame clonotypes and omits some of them. The table includes some 54,000 clones, under 85% detected once. Sequenced here: CD4+ or CD8+ T cells sorted from blood, sampled in a trial of the OX40 agonist ivuxolimab. These receptors were taken from an adult with an advanced solid tumor such as melanoma, head and neck, liver or kidney cancer.

V and J are TRBV4-1 and TRBJ2-2; 9 bases align to TRBD2. Germline V gene data show CDR1 as MGHRA and CDR2 as YSYEKL. The CDR3 loop spans 18 amino acids. The trim removed 0 bases at V and 5 bases at J, leaving 10 bases unmatched. CDR3 coding DNA: TGCGCCAGCAGCCAAGACGGGGGGACTAGCACTACAACCGGGGAGCTGTTTTTT. This translates into CASSQDGGTSTTTGELFF.

The rearrangement uses TRBV7-2 and TRBJ1-2, with D perhaps matching TRBD1 (6 bases). Germline lookup yields CDR1 SGHTA and CDR2 FQGNSA. The CDR3 length is 13 residues. V was trimmed by 1 base and J by 8 bases, leaving 11 bases between them. The CDR3 DNA reads TGTGCCAGCAGCTTAGGACCGGGGGGCGGCTACACCTTC. Translating gives CASSLGPGGGYTF.

The chain has TRBV6-5 and TRBJ1-5; 9 bases agree with TRBD1. This CDR3 spans 16 amino acids. J lost 3 bases, V lost 4 bases, and 7 bases had no gene match. The germline CDR1 and CDR2 sequences are MNHEY and SVGAGI. The CDR3 DNA reads TGTGCCAGCAGTTCGGGACGGACAGGGGACAATCAGCCCCAGCATTTT. Its translation is CASSSGRTGDNQPQHF.

The rearrangement joins TRBV25-1 to TRBJ1-1; no reliable D call. This CDR3 has 12 amino acids. V shed 4 bases and J shed 7 bases, with 10 bases lying between them. The germline CDR1 and CDR2 sequences are MGHDK and SYGVNS. For the CDR3, the DNA is TGTGCCAGCAGTGGGCAGATCTTTGAAGCTTTCTTT. Its translation is CASSGQIFEAFF.

The gene calls are TRBV5-1 and TRBJ1-1; D unclear. This CDR3 region has 15 residues. Deletions cut 3 bases from V and 0 bases from J, with 12 bases between. Germline values: CDR1 SGHRS, CDR2 YFSETQ. The CDR3 sequence is CASSSTTNMNTEAFF. The CDR3, as DNA: TGCGCCAGCAGCTCCACGACAAACATGAACACTGAAGCTTTCTTT.

The gene calls are TRBV7-2 and TRBJ1-6, with no clear D. Germline CDR1 reads SGHTA; CDR2 reads FQGNSA. The CDR3 is made up of 15 amino acids. The V end lost 6 bases, the J end lost 3 bases, and 12 bases lay between the germline ends. The CDR3 loop reads CASRGRTDYNSPLHF. CDR3 DNA sequence: TGTGCCAGCAGGGGCCGGACCGACTATAATTCACCCCTCCACTTT.

The rearrangement links TRBV11-2 to TRBJ2-3; D possibly corresponds to TRBD1 (5 bases). The CDR3 totals 16 residues. Germline V gene data show CDR1 as SGHAT and CDR2 as FQNNGV. V was clipped by 1 base and J by 9 bases, with 20 bases between them. CDR3 DNA sequence: TGTGCCAGCAGCTTAGTTATGGGGCTCCGCGTGGGAACGCAGTATTTT. Its translation: CASSLVMGLRVGTQYF. Together with reference TRBV11-2 and TRBJ2-3, the CDR3 gives the full variable domain: EAGVAQSPRYKIIEKRQSVAFWCNPISGHATLYWYQQILGQGPKLLIQFQNNGVVDDSQLPKDRFSAERLKGVDSTLKIQPAKLEDSAVYLCASSLVMGLRVGTQYFGPGTRLTVL.

The chain links TRBV19 to TRBJ2-5; unclear D gene. Trimming left V 9 bases short and J 1 base short, with 15 bases between. The CDR3 is 14 amino acids. Germline CDR1 reads LNHDA; CDR2 reads SQIVND (reference sequence). CDR3 sequence: CASSRHGLQETQYF. In DNA, the CDR3 is TGTGCCAGCTCGCGGCACGGGCTCCAAGAGACCCAGTACTTC. Filled out from reference TRBV19 and TRBJ2-5, the complete variable domain reads DGGITQSPKYLFRKEGQNVTLSCEQNLNHDAMYWYRQDPGQGLRLIYYSQIVNDFQKGDIAEGYSVSREKKESFPLTVTSAQKNPTAFYLCASSRHGLQETQYFGPGTRLLVL.

The V gene is TRBV9, the J gene TRBJ2-1, with 14 bases identical to TRBD2. CDR1 and CDR2 (germline): SGDLS, YYNGEE. This CDR3 spans 17 amino acids. V was clipped by 5 bases and J by 4 bases; unmatched bases: 8. The CDR3: CASSDTGTSGRYNEQFF. The DNA for the CDR3 is TGTGCCAGCAGTGACACCGGGACTAGCGGGAGATACAATGAGCAGTTCTTC.

V gene TRBV10-1 combines with J gene TRBJ2-7, with a weak D call TRBD1 (6 bases). Germline-derived CDR1 and CDR2 are WNHNN and SYGVQD (reference sequence). V lost 0 bases and J 4 bases, leaving 13 bases between the germline ends. The CDR3 spans 15 residues. The CDR3 DNA reads TGCGCCAGCAGTGAGTCAGCCGGGACAAATTACGAGCAGTACTTC. It yields the protein CASSESAGTNYEQYF.

The rearrangement joins TRBV23-1 to TRBJ2-3; D call uncertain. TRBV23-1 carries the ORF label, with uncertain function. The germline V and J ends were trimmed by 3 bases and 1 base, with 5 bases remaining between them. The CDR3 loop spans 13 amino acids. CDR3 loop: CASSHEGTDTQYF. The DNA of the CDR3 is TGCGCCAGCAGTCATGAGGGCACAGATACGCAGTATTTT.

V and J are TRBV4-2 and TRBJ1-1; D is undetermined. Germline CDR1 and CDR2: LGHNA and YNFKEQ. The CDR3 runs 14 residues. Trimming removed 0 bases at V and 0 bases at J, with 5 bases between. CDR3 sequence: CASSQDVVNTEAFF. The DNA of the CDR3 is TGTGCCAGCAGCCAAGATGTGGTGAACACTGAAGCTTTCTTT.